Presented here are 9 T cell receptor beta chains from one specimen sequenced in a study of T cell responses to AZD1222 COVID-19 vaccine. Assay used: immunoSEQ multiplex PCR; TCRdb lists only in-frame clones, some missing. The table records under 70,000 clones, around 80% of them present only once. The sequenced sample was peripheral blood, obtained on day 0 of AZD1222 vaccination. Receptors were obtained from an adult in good health.

The genes are TRBV5-4 and TRBJ1-5, with D tentatively TRBD1 (5 bases). V lost 2 bases and J 6 bases, leaving 9 bases between the germline ends. Germline loops: CDR1 SGHNT, CDR2 YYREEE (reference sequence). The CDR3 contains 13 residues. The CDR3 region has the DNA TGTGCCAGCAGCTTAGAGGGGAGTCAGCCCCAGCATTTT. Its protein product is CASSLEGSQPQHF.

The V and J genes are TRBV2 and TRBJ1-1; D not resolved. There are 13 residues in the CDR3. V was cut by 2 bases and J by 4 bases, with 8 bases left in between. Germline CDR1 and CDR2: SNHLY and FYNNEI. The CDR3 coding sequence is TGTGCCAGCAGTGAAAACTGGGGCACTGAAGCTTTCTTT. Protein: CASSENWGTEAFF.

This chain uses TRBV28 with TRBJ2-5, with no clear D. The CDR3 loop spans 12 amino acids. V lost 2 bases, J lost 7 bases, and 8 bases lay in between. Germline loops: CDR1 MDHEN, CDR2 SYDVKM. DNA of the CDR3: TGTGCCAGCAGTTTAGGCGGTGGGACCCAGTACTTC. This codes for CASSLGGGTQYF. Supplemented by reference TRBV28 and TRBJ2-5, the full variable domain reads DVKVTQSSRYLVKRTGEKVFLECVQDMDHENMFWYRQDPGLGLRLIYFSYDVKMKEKGDIPEGYSVSREKKERFSLILESASTNQTSMYLCASSLGGGTQYFGPGTRLLVL.

This clone was seen once. Compared with germline, one end of the junction differs, possibly owing to a read error. This chain links TRBV7-6 with TRBJ1-1; no definite D call. This CDR3 has 15 residues. Germline values: CDR1 SGHVS, CDR2 FNYEAQ. CDR3 amino acids: CASSIADMTNTEAFF. The CDR3, as DNA: TGTGCCAGCAGCATAGCGGATATGACAAACACTGAAGCTTTCTTT.

This clone was seen many times. This sequence joins TRBV28 and TRBJ1-5, with 7 nucleotides matching TRBD1. Germline assignment: CDR1 MDHEN and CDR2 SYDVKM. This CDR3 has 13 amino acids. V lost 11 bases and J lost 2; bases outside the gene matches: 6. The CDR3 coding sequence is TGTGCCGGTCAGGGGACAGGCAATCAGCCCCAGCATTTT. It translates to CAGQGTGNQPQHF. Using reference TRBV28 and TRBJ1-5 for the parts outside the CDR3, the full variable domain is DVKVTQSSRYLVKRTGEKVFLECVQDMDHENMFWYRQDPGLGLRLIYFSYDVKMKEKGDIPEGYSVSREKKERFSLILESASTNQTSMYLCAGQGTGNQPQHFGDGTRLSIL.

This clone was observed a single time. The rearrangement joins TRBV19 to TRBJ2-7; tentative D call: TRBD1 (6 bases). The CDR3 sequence is 15 residues long. Trimming stripped 6 bases from V and 0 bases from J, with 15 bases between. The V gene's germline CDR1 is LNHDA and CDR2 SQIVND (reference sequence). The CDR3 here is CASSRQDPTSYEQYF. Here the CDR3 DNA reads TGTGCCAGTAGCCGACAGGATCCAACCTCCTACGAGCAGTACTTC.

The rearrangement links TRBV25-1 to TRBJ2-7; the match to TRBD1 covers 9 bases. V shed 5 bases, J shed 3 bases, and the junction held 11 bases outside the gene matches. The CDR3 loop spans 16 amino acids. Germline assignment: CDR1 MGHDK and CDR2 SYGVNS. The CDR3 nucleotides are TGTGCCAGCAGTCCGAGAGTGACAGGGGGTAACTACGAGCAGTACTTC. It yields the protein CASSPRVTGGNYEQYF.

The chain combines TRBV20-1 with TRBJ1-5; no definite D call. CDR1 and CDR2 from the germline V gene are DFQATT and SNEGSKA (reference sequence). The germline V and J ends were trimmed by 4 bases and 11 bases, with 9 bases remaining between them. This CDR3 contains 10 residues. The CDR3 is CSAKLGAQHF. CDR3 DNA: TGCAGTGCTAAACTGGGAGCCCAGCATTTT.

The chain links TRBV15 to TRBJ2-1; TRBD2 aligns across 7 bases. J was trimmed by 2 bases and V by 0 bases; bases with no gene match: 4. In germline, CDR1 is LNHNV, CDR2 YYDKDF (reference sequence). The CDR3 sequence is 16 residues long. The CDR3 reads CATSRDPSGTYNEQFF. CDR3 sequence (DNA): TGTGCCACCAGCAGAGATCCCAGCGGGACCTACAATGAGCAGTTCTTC.